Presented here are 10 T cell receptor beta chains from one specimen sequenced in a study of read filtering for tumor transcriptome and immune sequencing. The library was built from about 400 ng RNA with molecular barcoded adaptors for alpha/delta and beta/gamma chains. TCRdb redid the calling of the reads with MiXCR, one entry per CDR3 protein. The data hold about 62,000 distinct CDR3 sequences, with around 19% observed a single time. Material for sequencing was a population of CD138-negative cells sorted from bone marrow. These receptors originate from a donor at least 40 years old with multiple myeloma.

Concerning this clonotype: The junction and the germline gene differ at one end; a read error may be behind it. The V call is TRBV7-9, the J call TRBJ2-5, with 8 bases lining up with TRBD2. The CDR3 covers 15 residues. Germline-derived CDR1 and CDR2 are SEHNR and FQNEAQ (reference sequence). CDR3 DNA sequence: TGTGCCAGCAGCTTACTCCGGGAGGGCGAGGAGACCCGGTACTTC. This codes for CASSLLREGEETRYF.

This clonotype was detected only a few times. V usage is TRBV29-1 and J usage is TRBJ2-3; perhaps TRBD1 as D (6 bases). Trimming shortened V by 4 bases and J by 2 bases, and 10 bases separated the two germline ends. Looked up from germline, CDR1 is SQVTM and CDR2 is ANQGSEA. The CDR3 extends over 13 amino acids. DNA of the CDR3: TGCAGCGTTGGGACAGCCCTCACAGATACGCAGTATTTT. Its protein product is CSVGTALTDTQYF.

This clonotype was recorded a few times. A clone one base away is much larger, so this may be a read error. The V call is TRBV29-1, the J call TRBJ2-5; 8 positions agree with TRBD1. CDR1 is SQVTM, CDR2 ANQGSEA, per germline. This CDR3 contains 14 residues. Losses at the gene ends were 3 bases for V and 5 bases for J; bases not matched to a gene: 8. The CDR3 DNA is TGCAGCGTTGAGCTGACAGGGGCTGGCGAGACCCAGTACTTC. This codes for CSVELTGAGETQYF.

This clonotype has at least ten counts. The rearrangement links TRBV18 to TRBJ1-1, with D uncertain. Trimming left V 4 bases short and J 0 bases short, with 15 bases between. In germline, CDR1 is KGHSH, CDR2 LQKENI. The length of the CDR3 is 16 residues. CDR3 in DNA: TGTGCCAGCTCACTCGGTGCGGAGCGAATGAACACTGAAGCTTTCTTT. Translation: CASSLGAERMNTEAFF. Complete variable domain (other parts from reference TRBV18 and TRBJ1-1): NAGVMQNPRHLVRRRGQEARLRCSPMKGHSHVYWYRQLPEEGLKFMVYLQKENIIDESGMPKERFSAEFPKEGPSILRIQQVVRGDSAAYFCASSLGAERMNTEAFFGQGTRLTVV.

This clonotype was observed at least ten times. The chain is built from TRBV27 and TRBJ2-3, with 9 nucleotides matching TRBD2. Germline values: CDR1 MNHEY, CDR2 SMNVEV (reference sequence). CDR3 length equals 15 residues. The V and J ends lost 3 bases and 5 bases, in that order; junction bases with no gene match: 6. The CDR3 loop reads CASSLAGGPGDTQYF. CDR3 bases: TGTGCCAGCAGTTTGGCGGGAGGGCCTGGAGATACGCAGTATTTT.

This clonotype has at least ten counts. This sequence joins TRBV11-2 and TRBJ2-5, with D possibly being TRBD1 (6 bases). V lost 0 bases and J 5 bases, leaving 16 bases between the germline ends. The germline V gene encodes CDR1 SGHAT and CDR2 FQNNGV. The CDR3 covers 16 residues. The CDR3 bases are TGTGCCAGCAGCTTAGAGGGGGCCGGGGTACAGGAGACCCAGTACTTC. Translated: CASSLEGAGVQETQYF.

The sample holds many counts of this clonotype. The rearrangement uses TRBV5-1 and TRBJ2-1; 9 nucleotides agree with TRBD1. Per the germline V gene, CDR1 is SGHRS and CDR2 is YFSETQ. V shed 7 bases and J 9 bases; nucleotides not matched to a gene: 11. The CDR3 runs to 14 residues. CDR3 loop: CASVQGQGLGEQFF. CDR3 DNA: TGCGCCAGCGTCCAGGGACAGGGCCTGGGTGAGCAGTTCTTC.

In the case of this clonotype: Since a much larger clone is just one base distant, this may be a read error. The chain's CDR3 is CASKEARGTDTRYF. The CDR3 DNA is TGTGCCAGCAAAGAGGCTAGAGGCACAGATACGCGGTATTTT. This chain links TRBV2 with TRBJ2-3; D ambiguous. CDR3 length: 14 amino acids. From germline, CDR1 is SNHLY and CDR2 FYNNEI.

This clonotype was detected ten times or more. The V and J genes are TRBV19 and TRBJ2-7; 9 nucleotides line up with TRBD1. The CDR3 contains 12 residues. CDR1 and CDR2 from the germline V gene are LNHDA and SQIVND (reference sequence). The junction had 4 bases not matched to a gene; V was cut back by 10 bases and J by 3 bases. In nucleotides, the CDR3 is TGTGCCACTGGGACAGGGTTCTACGAGCAGTACTTC. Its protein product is CATGTGFYEQYF.

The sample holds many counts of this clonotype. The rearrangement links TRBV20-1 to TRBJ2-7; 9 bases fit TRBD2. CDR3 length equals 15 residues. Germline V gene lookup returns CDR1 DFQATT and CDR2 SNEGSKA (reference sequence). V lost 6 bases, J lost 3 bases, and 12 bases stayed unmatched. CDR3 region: CSASTGLAFVYEQYF. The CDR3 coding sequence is TGCAGTGCATCAACCGGACTAGCGTTTGTCTACGAGCAGTACTTC.